Listed below are T cell receptor beta chains from one sample, sequenced in a study of identifying expanded T cells in peripheral blood. Here immunoSEQ multiplex PCR was the method, and the copy in TCRdb shows in-frame clones only, minus some. This table holds around 100,000 clones, 80% to 90% found once. What was sequenced was blood. All receptors derive from a person aged 18 to 70 in good health. Both conserved end residues are part of each CDR3. A D gene is named only where the DNA matches it firmly. The listing skips clone size in some rows; elsewhere it reads once, few, many or a size class.

V gene	D gene	clone size	J gene	CDR3 length	CDR3 DNA	CDR3 protein
TRBV10-3	TRBD2	once	TRBJ2-1	18	TGTGCCATCAGTGACGCCTCTAGCGGGGAGAGCTCCTACAATGAGCAGTTCTTC	CAISDASSGESSYNEQFF
TRBV7-9	NA	NA	TRBJ1-1	12	TGTGCCAGCAGCCGTGGACCTACTGAAGCTTTCTTT	CASSRGPTEAFF
TRBV4-3	NA	NA	TRBJ2-7	15	TGCGCCAGCAGCCAAGATTGGGCAGGCCCATACGAGCAGTACTTC	CASSQDWAGPYEQYF
TRBV19	NA	NA	TRBJ2-1	15	TGTGCCAGTAGAAAGGGGGGGGCGTGGGTCGGCGAGCAGTTCTTC	CASRKGGAWVGEQFF
TRBV5-5	TRBD1	once	TRBJ1-2	15	TGTGCCAGCAGCTCCACAGGGGGTACTAACTATGGCTACACCTTC	CASSSTGGTNYGYTF
TRBV19	NA	NA	TRBJ1-5	15	TGTGCCAGTAGTTCCTGGGGGGGCTGGGGTCAGCCCCAGCATTTT	CASSSWGGWGQPQHF
TRBV7-3	TRBD2	NA	TRBJ2-7	15	TGTGCCAGCTCCCCCGCCGGCGGGAGTGGATACGAGCAGTACTTC	CASSPAGGSGYEQYF
TRBV10-3	NA	NA	TRBJ2-1	11	TGTGCCATCAGTGGATACAATGAGCAGTTCTTC	CAISGYNEQFF
TRBV19	NA	NA	TRBJ1-4	14	TGTGCCAGTACCCTGTTGTCAGGTCTTGAAAAACTGTTTTTT	CASTLLSGLEKLFF
TRBV7-9	TRBD1	NA	TRBJ1-5	14	TGTGCCAGCAGCCCAGGGGGCATCAATCAGCCCCAGCATTTT	CASSPGGINQPQHF
TRBV4-1	NA	NA	TRBJ2-2	20	TGCGCCAGCAGCCAACCCCCGGTGACGGTGGGGGGCGTCGGCACCGGGGAGCTGTTTTTT	CASSQPPVTVGGVGTGELFF
TRBV5-1	NA	few	TRBJ2-5	11	TGCGCCAGCAGCTCCCAAGAGACCCAGTACTTC	CASSSQETQYF
TRBV9	NA	NA	TRBJ1-2	15	TGTGCCAGCAGCGTAGGGGAACAGGGTTTCTATGGCTACACCTTC	CASSVGEQGFYGYTF
TRBV7-3	NA	NA	TRBJ2-1	12	TGTGCCAGCAGCCCCTTGGGGGGTGAGCAGTTCTTC	CASSPLGGEQFF
TRBV13	TRBD1	NA	TRBJ1-6	16	TGTGCCAGCAGCTTATACAGGGGAAATTATAATTCACCCCTCCACTTT	CASSLYRGNYNSPLHF
TRBV9	NA	NA	TRBJ2-1	16	TGTGCCAGCAGCGTACGGGTCCTAAGCTCCTACAATGAGCAGTTCTTC	CASSVRVLSSYNEQFF
TRBV7-3	TRBD2	NA	TRBJ2-5	14	TGTGCCAGCAGCCCTAAAGCGGGGGGGCAGACCCAGTACTTC	CASSPKAGGQTQYF
TRBV5-8	NA	NA	TRBJ2-7	14	TGTGCCAGCAGCTCCGGGCTACAGGCCTACGAGCAGTACTTC	CASSSGLQAYEQYF
TRBV7-9	TRBD1	NA	TRBJ2-3	15	TGTGCCAGCAACCACCCGGGACAGGGAAGTGATACGCAGTATTTT	CASNHPGQGSDTQYF
TRBV11-2	NA	few	TRBJ2-7	13	TGTGCCAGCACCAACAGGGCCTCCTACGAGCAGTACTTC	CASTNRASYEQYF
TRBV7-2	NA	NA	TRBJ2-3	13	TGTGCCAGCAACTTGGGCATCACAGATACGCAGTATTTT	CASNLGITDTQYF
TRBV30	TRBD1	NA	TRBJ1-2	13	TGTGCCTCCAACACAGGGGGCATCTCTGGCTACACCTTC	CASNTGGISGYTF
TRBV18	NA	NA	TRBJ2-3	15	TGTGCCAGCTCACCGGACTACCTGTCCACAGATACGCAGTATTTT	CASSPDYLSTDTQYF
TRBV5-6	NA	NA	TRBJ1-1	13	TGTGCCAGCAGCTTGGATGGGGTCACTGAAGCTTTCTTT	CASSLDGVTEAFF
TRBV10-3	TRBD2	NA	TRBJ2-5	12	TGTGCCATCTCTAGCGGGGAAGAGACCCAGTACTTC	CAISSGEETQYF
TRBV5-1	NA	NA	TRBJ2-7	16	TGCGCCAGCAGCTCCCGGCCCACAGGGAGGATTGACGAGCAGTACTTC	CASSSRPTGRIDEQYF
TRBV7-7	NA	once	TRBJ2-2	15	TGTGCCAGCAGCTTGGGAGACAGAAACACCGGGGAGCTGTTTTTT	CASSLGDRNTGELFF
TRBV10-3	NA	NA	TRBJ2-7	12	TGTGCCGGCGGGGCCCTCTCCTACGAGCAGTACTTC	CAGGALSYEQYF
TRBV9	NA	NA	TRBJ1-6	15	TGTGCCAGCAGGTACGACAACTCCTATAATTCACCCCTCCACTTT	CASRYDNSYNSPLHF
TRBV18	NA	NA	TRBJ1-3	18	TGTGCCAGCTCACCAGCCACGGTAACCCCGGGCGCTGGAAACACCATATATTTT	CASSPATVTPGAGNTIYF
TRBV5-1	NA	once	TRBJ2-1	14	TGCGCCAGCAGCCTATTGCCCTCCAACAATGAGCAGTTCTTC	CASSLLPSNNEQFF
TRBV7-6	TRBD2	NA	TRBJ2-5	19	TGTGCCAGCAGCCCTAGACCCTTTAGCGGGGGGGCTGGGGGAGAGACCCAGTACTTC	CASSPRPFSGGAGGETQYF
TRBV6-5	TRBD1	NA	TRBJ1-2	14	TGTGCCAGCAGTCCAACACAGGGGGCGGGCGGCTACACCTTC	CASSPTQGAGGYTF
TRBV30	NA	NA	TRBJ2-1	16	TGTGCCTGGAGTGGGAGTCCTAAGCGCGCGTACAATGAGCAGTTCTTC	CAWSGSPKRAYNEQFF
TRBV29-1	TRBD1	NA	TRBJ1-3	15	TGCAGCGCCGAGGACAGGGCATACTCTGGAAACACCATATATTTT	CSAEDRAYSGNTIYF
TRBV29-1	NA	NA	TRBJ1-1	13	TGCAGCGTTGTTGAAGGTGATCACACTGAAGCTTTCTTT	CSVVEGDHTEAFF
TRBV11-2	TRBD1	NA	TRBJ2-3	18	TGTGCCAGCAGCGTTGGATTGGGACAGGGGGGAGTAACGGATACGCAGTATTTT	CASSVGLGQGGVTDTQYF
TRBV13	TRBD1	NA	TRBJ1-1	18	TGTGCCAGCAGCTTAGACCCACCGGACACACAGGGGGCCACTGAAGCTTTCTTT	CASSLDPPDTQGATEAFF
TRBV6-6	TRBD1	NA	TRBJ2-7	13	TGTGCCAGCAGACAGGGGGGCTCCTACGAGCAGTACTTC	CASRQGGSYEQYF
TRBV19	TRBD1	once	TRBJ1-2	13	TGTGCCAGTAGTGTGGGGACAGATTATGGCTACACCTTC	CASSVGTDYGYTF
TRBV4-1	TRBD1	NA	TRBJ1-2	15	TGCGCCAGCAGCCAAGGCCCGGGACAGGGCCATGGCTACACCTTC	CASSQGPGQGHGYTF
TRBV7-8	NA	NA	TRBJ1-2	15	TGTGCCAGCAGCTTAGCTCCCGGTTCTAACTATGGCTACACCTTC	CASSLAPGSNYGYTF
TRBV10-1	TRBD1	few	TRBJ1-2	14	TGCGCCAGCAGTATTCAGGGGGCGGACTATGGCTACACCTTC	CASSIQGADYGYTF
TRBV27	NA	NA	TRBJ2-1	15	TGTGCCAGCAGTTTAGGGGACACTAGCTACAATGAGCAGTTCTTC	CASSLGDTSYNEQFF
TRBV10-3	NA	once	TRBJ1-5	15	TGTGCCATCAGTGAAAGGCAGGGGATAAATCAGCCCCAGCATTTT	CAISERQGINQPQHF
TRBV5-1	NA	NA	TRBJ1-1	21	TGCGCCAGCAGCTTGTTCAGCCCTCCGCGAGGACCCAACGGAGTTTACACTGAAGCTTTCTTT	CASSLFSPPRGPNGVYTEAFF